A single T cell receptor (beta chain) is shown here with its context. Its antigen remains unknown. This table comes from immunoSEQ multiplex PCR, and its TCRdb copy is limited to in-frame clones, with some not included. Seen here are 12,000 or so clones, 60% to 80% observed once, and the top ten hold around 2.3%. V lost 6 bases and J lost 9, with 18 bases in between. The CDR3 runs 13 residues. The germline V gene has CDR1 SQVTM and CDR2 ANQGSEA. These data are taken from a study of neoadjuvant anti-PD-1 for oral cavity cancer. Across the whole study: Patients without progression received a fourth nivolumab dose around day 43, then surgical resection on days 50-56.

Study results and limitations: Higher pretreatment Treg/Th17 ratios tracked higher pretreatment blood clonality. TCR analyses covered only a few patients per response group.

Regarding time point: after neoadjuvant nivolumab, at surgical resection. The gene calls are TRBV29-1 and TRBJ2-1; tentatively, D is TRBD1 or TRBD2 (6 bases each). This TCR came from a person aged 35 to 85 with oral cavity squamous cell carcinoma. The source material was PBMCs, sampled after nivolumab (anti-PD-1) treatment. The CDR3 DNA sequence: TGCAGCGTCAAATGGGGGGCCTTAGGTGAGCAGTTCTTC. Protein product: CSVKWGALGEQFF.